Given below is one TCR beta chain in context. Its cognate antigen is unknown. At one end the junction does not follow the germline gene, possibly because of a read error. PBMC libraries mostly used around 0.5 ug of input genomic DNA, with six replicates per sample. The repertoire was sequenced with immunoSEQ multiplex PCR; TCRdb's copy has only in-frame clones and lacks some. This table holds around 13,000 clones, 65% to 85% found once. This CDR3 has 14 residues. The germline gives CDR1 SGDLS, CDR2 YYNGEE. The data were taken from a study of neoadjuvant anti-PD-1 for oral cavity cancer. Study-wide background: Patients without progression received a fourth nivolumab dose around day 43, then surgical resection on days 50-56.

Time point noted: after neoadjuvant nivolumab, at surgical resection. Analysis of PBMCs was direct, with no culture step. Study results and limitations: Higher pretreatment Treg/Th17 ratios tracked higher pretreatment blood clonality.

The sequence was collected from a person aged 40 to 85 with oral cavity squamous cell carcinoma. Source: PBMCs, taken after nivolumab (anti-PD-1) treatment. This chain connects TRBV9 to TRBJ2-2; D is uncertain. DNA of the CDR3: TGTGCCAGCAGTGTAGACTGGTACACCGGGGAGCTGTTTTTT. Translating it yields CASSVDWYTGELFF.